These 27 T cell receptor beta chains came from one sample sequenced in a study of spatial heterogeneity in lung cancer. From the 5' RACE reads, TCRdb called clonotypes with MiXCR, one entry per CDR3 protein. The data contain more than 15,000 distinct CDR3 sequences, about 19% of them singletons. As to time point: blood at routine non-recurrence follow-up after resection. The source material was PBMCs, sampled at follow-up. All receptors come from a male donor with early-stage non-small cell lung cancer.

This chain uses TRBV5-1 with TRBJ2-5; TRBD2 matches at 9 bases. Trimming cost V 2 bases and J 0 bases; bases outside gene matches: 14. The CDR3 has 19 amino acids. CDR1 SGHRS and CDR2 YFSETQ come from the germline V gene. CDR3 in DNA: TGCGCCAGCAGCTTCCCTCTTTCGTACGCGGGGGGGCACCAAGAGACCCAGTACTTC. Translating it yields CASSFPLSYAGGHQETQYF.

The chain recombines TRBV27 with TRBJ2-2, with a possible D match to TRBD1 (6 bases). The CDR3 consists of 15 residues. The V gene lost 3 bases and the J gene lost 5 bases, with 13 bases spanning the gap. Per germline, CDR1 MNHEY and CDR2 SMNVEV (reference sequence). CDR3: CASSFRDTGTGELFF. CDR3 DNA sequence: TGTGCCAGCAGTTTCAGGGACACAGGGACCGGGGAGCTGTTTTTT.

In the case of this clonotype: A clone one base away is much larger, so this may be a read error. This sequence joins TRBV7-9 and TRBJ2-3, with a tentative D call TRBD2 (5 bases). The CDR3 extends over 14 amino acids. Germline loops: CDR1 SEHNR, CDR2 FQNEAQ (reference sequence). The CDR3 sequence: CASSFSASTDAQYF. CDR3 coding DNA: TGTGCCAGCAGCTTTTCTGCTAGCACAGATGCGCAGTATTTT.

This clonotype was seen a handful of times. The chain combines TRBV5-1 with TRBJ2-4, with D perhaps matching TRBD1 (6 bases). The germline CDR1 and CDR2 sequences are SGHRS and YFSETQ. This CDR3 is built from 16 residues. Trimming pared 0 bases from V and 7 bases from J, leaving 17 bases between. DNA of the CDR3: TGCGCCAGCAGCTTGGCCATCGGGACACATGGGAACATTCAGTACTTC. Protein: CASSLAIGTHGNIQYF.

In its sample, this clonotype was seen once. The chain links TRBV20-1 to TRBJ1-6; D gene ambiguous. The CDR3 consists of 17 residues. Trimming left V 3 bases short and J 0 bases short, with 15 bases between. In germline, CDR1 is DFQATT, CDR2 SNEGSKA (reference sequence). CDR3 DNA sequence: TGCAGTGCTAGGTCCTTGCAGCCCAGCTCCTATAATTCACCCCTCCACTTT. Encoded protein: CSARSLQPSSYNSPLHF.

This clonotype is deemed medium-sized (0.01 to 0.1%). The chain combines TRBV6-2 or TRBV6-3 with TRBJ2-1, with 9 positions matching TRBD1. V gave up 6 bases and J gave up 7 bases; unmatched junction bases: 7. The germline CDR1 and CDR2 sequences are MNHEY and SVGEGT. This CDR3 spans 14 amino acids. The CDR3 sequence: CASRDTGGANEQFF. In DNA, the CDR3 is TGTGCCAGCAGGGATACAGGGGGCGCGAATGAGCAGTTCTTC.

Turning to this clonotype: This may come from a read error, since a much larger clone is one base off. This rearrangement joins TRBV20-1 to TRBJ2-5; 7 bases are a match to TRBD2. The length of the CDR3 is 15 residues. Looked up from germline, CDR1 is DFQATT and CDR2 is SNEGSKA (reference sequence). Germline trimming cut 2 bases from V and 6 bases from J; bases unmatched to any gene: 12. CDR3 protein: CSARLSGGGLKTQYF. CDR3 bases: TGCAGTGCTAGACTATCTGGCGGGGGTTTGAAGACCCAGTACTTC.

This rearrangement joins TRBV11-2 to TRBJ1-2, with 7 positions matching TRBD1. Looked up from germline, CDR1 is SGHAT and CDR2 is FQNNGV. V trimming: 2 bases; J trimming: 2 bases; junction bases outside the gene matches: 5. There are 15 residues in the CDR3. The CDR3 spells CASSLTGTVNYGYTF. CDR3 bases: TGTGCCAGCAGCTTAACGGGGACAGTAAACTATGGCTACACCTTC.

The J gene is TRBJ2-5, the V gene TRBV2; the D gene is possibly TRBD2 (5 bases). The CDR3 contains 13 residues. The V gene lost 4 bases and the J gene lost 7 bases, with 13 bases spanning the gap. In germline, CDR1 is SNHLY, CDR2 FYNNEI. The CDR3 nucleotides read TGTGCCAGCAGTGGTGAGGGCCCACGGACCCAGTACTTC. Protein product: CASSGEGPRTQYF.

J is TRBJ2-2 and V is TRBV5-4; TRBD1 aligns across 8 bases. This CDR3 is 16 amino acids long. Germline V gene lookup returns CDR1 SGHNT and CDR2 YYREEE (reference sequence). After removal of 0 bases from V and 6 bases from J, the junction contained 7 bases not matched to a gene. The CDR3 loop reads CASSLAVTGDSGELFF. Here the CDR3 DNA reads TGTGCCAGCAGCTTGGCCGTGACAGGGGATTCCGGGGAGCTGTTTTTT.

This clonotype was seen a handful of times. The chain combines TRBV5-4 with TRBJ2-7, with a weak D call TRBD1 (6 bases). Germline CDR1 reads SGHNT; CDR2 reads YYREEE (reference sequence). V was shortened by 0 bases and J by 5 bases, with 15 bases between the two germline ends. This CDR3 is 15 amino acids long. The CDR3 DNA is TGTGCCAGCAGCTTGGATAGGGGGACATTTAACGAGCAGTACTTC. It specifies CASSLDRGTFNEQYF.

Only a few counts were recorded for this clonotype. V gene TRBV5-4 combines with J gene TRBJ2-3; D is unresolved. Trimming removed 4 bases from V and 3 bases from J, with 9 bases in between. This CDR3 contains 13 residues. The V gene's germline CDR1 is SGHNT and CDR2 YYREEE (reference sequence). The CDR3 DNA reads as TGTGCCAGCAGCAAGGATAAAACAGATACGCAGTATTTT. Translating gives CASSKDKTDTQYF.

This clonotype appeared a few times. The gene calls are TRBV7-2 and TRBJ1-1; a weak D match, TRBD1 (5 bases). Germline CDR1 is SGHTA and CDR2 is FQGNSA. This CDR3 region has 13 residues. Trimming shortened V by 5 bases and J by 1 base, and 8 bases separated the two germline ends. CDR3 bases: TGTGCCAGCAGCAGGGACCCGAACACTGAAGCTTTCTTT. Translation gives CASSRDPNTEAFF.

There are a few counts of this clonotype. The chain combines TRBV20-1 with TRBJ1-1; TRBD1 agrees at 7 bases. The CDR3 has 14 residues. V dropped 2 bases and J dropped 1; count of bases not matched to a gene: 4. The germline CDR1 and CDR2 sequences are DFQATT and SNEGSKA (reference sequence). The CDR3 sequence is CSARPGTANTEAFF. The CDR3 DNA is TGCAGTGCTAGACCCGGGACAGCGAACACTGAAGCTTTCTTT.

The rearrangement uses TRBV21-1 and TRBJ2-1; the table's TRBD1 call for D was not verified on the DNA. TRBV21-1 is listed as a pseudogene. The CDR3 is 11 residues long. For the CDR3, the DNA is TGTGCCAGCATCCACAGGGCTGAGCAGTTCTTC. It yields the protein CASIHRAEQFF.

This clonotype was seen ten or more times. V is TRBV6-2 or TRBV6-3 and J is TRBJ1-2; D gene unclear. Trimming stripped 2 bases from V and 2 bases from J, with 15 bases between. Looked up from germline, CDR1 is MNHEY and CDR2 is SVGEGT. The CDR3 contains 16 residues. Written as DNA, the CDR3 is TGTGCCAGCAGTTACCTCGACTCCTGGGCAAACTATGGCTACACCTTC. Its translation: CASSYLDSWANYGYTF.

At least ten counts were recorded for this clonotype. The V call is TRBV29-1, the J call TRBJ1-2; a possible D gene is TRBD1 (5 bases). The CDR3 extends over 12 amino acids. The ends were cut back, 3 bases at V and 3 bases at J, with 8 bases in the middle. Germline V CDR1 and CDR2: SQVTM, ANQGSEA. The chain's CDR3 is CSVEGGDYGYTF. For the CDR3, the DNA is TGCAGCGTTGAGGGGGGAGACTATGGCTACACCTTC.

In DNA, the CDR3 is TGCAGCGCCAGCGTCGGACAGGGAAGCCCGGAGACCCAGTACTTC. It codes for CSASVGQGSPETQYF. The chain employs TRBV29-1 and TRBJ2-5, with TRBD1 matching over 8 bases. The germline gives CDR1 SQVTM, CDR2 ANQGSEA. The CDR3 loop spans 15 amino acids. V lost 7 bases, J lost 5 bases, and 15 bases stayed unmatched.

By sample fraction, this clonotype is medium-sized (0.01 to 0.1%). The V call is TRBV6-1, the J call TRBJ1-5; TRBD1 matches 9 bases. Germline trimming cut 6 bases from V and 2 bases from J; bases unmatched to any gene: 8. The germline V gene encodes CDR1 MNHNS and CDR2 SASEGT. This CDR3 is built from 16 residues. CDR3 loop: CASRRQGVFGNQPQHF. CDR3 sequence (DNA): TGTGCCAGCAGAAGACAGGGGGTCTTTGGCAATCAGCCCCAGCATTTT.

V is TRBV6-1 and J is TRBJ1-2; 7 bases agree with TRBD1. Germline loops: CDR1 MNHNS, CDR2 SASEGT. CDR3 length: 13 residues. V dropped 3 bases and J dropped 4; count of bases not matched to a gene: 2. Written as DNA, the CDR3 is TGTGCCAGCAGTGAGGGACAGCTCTATGGCTACACCTTC. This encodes CASSEGQLYGYTF.

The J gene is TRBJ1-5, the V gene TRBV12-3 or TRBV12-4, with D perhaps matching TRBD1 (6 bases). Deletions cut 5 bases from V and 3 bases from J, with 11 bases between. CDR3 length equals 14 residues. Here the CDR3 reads CASSPQGNNQPQHF. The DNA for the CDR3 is TGTGCCAGCAGTCCACAGGGCAACAATCAGCCCCAGCATTTT.

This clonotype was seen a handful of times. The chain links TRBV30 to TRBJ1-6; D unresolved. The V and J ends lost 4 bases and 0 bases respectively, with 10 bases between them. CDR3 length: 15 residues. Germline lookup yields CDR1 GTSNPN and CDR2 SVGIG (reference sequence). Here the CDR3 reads CAWTPANSYNSPLHF. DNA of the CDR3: TGTGCCTGGACCCCCGCGAACTCCTATAATTCACCCCTCCACTTT.

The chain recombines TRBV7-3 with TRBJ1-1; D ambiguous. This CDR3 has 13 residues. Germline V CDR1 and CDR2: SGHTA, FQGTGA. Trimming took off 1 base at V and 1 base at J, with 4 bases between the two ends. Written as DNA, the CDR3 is TGTGCCAGCAGCTTAAACGGGAACACTGAAGCTTTCTTT. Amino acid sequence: CASSLNGNTEAFF. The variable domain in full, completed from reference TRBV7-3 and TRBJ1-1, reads GAGVSQTPSNKVTEKGKYVELRCDPISGHTALYWYRQSLGQGPEFLIYFQGTGAADDSGLPNDRFFAVRPEGSVSTLKIQRTERGDSAVYLCASSLNGNTEAFFGQGTRLTVV.

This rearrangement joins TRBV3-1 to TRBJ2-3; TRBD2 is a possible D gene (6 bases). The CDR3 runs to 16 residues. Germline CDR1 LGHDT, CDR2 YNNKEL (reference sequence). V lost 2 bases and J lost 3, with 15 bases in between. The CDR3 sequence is CASSQSSQEGTDTQYF. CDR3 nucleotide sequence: TGTGCCAGCAGCCAAAGCAGCCAGGAGGGGACAGATACGCAGTATTTT.

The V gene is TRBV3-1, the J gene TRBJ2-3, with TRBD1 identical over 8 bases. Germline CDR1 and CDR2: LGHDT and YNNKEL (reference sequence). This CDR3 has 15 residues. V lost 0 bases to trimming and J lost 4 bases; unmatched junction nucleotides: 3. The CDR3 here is CASSQDRGHADTQYF. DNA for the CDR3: TGTGCCAGCAGCCAAGACAGGGGGCACGCAGATACGCAGTATTTT.

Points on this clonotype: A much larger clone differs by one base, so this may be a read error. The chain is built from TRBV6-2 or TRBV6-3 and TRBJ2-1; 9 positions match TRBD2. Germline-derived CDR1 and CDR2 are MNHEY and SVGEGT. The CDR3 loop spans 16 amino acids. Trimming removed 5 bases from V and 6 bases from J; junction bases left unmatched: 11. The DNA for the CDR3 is TGTGCCAGCAGTGAGCGGAGGATTAGCGGGGGCAATGAGCAGTTCTTC. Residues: CASSERRISGGNEQFF.

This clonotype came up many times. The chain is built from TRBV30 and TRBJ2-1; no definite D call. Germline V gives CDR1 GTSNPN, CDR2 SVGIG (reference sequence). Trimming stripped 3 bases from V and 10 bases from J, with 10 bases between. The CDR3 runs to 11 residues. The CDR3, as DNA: TGTGCCTGGAGCGCCTCCCAGGAGCAGTTCTTC. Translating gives CAWSASQEQFF.